This TCR beta chain emerged from a study of T cell repertoires in cytomegalovirus infection. As for the study in general: A matching HLA type, together with CMV infection, was signaled by public TCR beta signatures. Study-level points and caveats: CMV carriers with the relevant HLA were identified by cumulative public TCR beta family frequency. HLA-C-restricted CMV-specific TCR beta clonotypes were dominant in the ex vivo response.

TCRdb re-derived calls from the reads in MiXCR, one entry per CDR3 protein. The data contain about 700,000 distinct CDR3 sequences, around 32% of them singletons. Germline trimming cut 5 bases from V and 3 bases from J; bases unmatched to any gene: 4. CDR1 and CDR2 from the germline V gene are SEHNR and FQNEAQ (reference sequence). This CDR3 has 15 amino acids. A remark on this clonotype: The antigen remains undetermined.

The TCR originated in a human donor in good health (CMV status not recorded). Some clones in this sample may be carry-over from other donors' samples. This specimen consisted of cultured PBMCs, obtained from culture after CMV antigen stimulation. This chain links TRBV7-9 with TRBJ1-3; 10 bases match TRBD1. CDR3 residues: CASSEGQGNGNTIYF. As DNA, the CDR3 is TGTGCCAGCAGCGAGGGACAGGGGAATGGAAACACCATATATTTT.